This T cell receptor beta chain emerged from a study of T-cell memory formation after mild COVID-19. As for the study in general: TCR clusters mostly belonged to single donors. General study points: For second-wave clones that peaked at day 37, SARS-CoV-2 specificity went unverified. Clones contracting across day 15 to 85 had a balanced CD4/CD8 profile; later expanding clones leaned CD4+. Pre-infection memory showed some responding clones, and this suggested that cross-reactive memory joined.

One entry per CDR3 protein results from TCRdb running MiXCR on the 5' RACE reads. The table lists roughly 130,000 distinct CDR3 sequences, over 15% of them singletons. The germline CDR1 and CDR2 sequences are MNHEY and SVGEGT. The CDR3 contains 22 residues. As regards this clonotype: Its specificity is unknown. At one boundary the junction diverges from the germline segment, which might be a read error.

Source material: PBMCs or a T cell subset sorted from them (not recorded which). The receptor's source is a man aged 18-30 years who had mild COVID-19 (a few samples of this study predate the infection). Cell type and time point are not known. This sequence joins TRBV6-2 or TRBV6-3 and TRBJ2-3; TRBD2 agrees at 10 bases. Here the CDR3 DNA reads TGTGCCAGCACTTACTCGGAGAGAGTTACTAGCGGGGCCTCTTCGAGCACAGATACGCAGTATTTT. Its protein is CASTYSERVTSGASSSTDTQYF.